This TCR beta chain is drawn from a study of control samples from healthy donors and cancer patients. The protocol was immunoSEQ multiplex PCR, while the TCRdb copy is restricted to in-frame clones and leaves out a portion. This sample has about 150,000 clones, with about 89% found just once. Germline CDR1 and CDR2: SGHRS and YFSETQ. The CDR3 spans 14 residues. Trimming took off 2 bases at V and 9 bases at J, with 15 bases between the two ends. The sample consisted of blood. This clonotype was obtained from a man younger than 40 in good health. This sequence joins TRBV5-1 and TRBJ2-1; D call uncertain. CDR3 residues: CASSFDQDDGEQFF. The CDR3 DNA follows: TGCGCCAGCAGCTTTGACCAGGATGATGGTGAGCAGTTCTTC.